The T cell receptor beta chain described here comes from a study of CD4 T cells in relation to SARS-CoV-2 and coronaviruses. Overall study context: ViraFEST: approximately 10-day antigen culture of PBMCs, then TCR beta CDR3 sequencing.

Concerning this clone: The antigen is not known.

Study observations and caveats: Pre-pandemic and post-infection samples never came from the same donor.

The method was immunoSEQ multiplex PCR; TCRdb's version includes in-frame clones alone and lacks a portion of them. The profile shows 37,000 or so clones, under 90% of them singletons. Sorted naive or memory CD4+ cells met CEF peptides for under eleven days. The germline V gene has CDR1 SGHVS and CDR2 FQNEAQ. Trimming cost V 4 bases and J 0 bases, with 7 bases left between them. CDR3 length: 15 residues. The clonotype originates from an adult with COVID-19. This rearrangement joins TRBV7-8 to TRBJ2-6; D not certain. Sequenced input: naive CD4+ T cells from PBMCs, cultured in vitro. The subset is: naive CD4+ T cells isolated by negative enrichment. CDR3 nucleotide sequence: TGTGCCAGCAGCTCCAGTGTCTCTGGGGCCAACGTCCTGACTTTC. Translating gives CASSSSVSGANVLTF.